This entry lists 5 T cell receptor beta chains sequenced from one sample in a study of blood T cell repertoires in COVID-19. Sequenced by immunoSEQ multiplex PCR; TCRdb stores in-frame clones only, minus some. Found here are some 150,000 clones, 82% of them singletons; the top ten hold about 4%. The sample comprised peripheral blood. The receptors shown here come from a woman over 75 with acute or convalescent COVID-19.

J is TRBJ2-1 and V is TRBV30; the match to TRBD2 covers 10 bases. With 5 bases clipped from V and 8 bases from J, the junction kept 6 bases outside the gene matches. The CDR3 extends over 13 amino acids. Germline V CDR1 and CDR2: GTSNPN, SVGIG (reference sequence). The CDR3 bases are TGTGCCTGGGGAGCGGGGGGGCAGTATGAGCAGTTCTTC. This codes for CAWGAGGQYEQFF.

This clone was seen repeatedly, ten times or more. The rearrangement links TRBV11-2 to TRBJ1-1; 8 bases align to TRBD1. Germline CDR1 SGHAT, CDR2 FQNNGV. The CDR3 covers 16 residues. The V segment lost 4 bases and the J segment 1 base; nucleotides outside the gene matches: 8. The CDR3 spells CASSSIMTGENTEAFF. CDR3 nucleotide sequence: TGTGCCAGCAGCTCGATCATGACAGGGGAGAACACTGAAGCTTTCTTT.

The chain carries TRBV4-1 and TRBJ2-3, with D perhaps TRBD1 (5 bases). This CDR3 is built from 13 residues. Germline loops: CDR1 MGHRA, CDR2 YSYEKL. Trimming removed 4 bases from V and 6 bases from J, with 11 bases in between. The CDR3 DNA follows: TGCGCCAGCAGCCTTGGGCCAGGGGATACGCAGTATTTT. This translates into CASSLGPGDTQYF.

The CDR3 DNA follows: TGTGCCAGCAAGAAGACAGGGGGTCACCCCTACGAGCAGTACTTC. It is translated as CASKKTGGHPYEQYF. The V and J genes are TRBV7-9 and TRBJ2-7; 9 bases are a match to TRBD1. V shed 7 bases, J shed 2 bases, and the junction held 9 bases outside the gene matches. The CDR3 contains 15 residues. Germline V gives CDR1 SEHNR, CDR2 FQNEAQ (reference sequence).

The genes are TRBV6-5 and TRBJ1-6, with 7 positions matching TRBD1. The junction had 5 bases not matched to a gene; V was cut back by 6 bases and J by 9 bases. Germline CDR1 and CDR2: MNHEY and SVGAGI. The CDR3 contains 13 residues. The CDR3 bases are TGTGCCAGCAGGGGAAACAGGGGTTCACCCCTCCACTTT. It yields the protein CASRGNRGSPLHF.